The next 23 T cell receptor beta chains were all read from a single sample in a study of blood T cell repertoires in COVID-19. Profiled with immunoSEQ multiplex PCR; TCRdb holds only in-frame clones, not every one. Among roughly 410,000 clones listed, around 87% were seen once. Sequencing was performed on peripheral blood. The receptors originated from a woman in her fifties or sixties with COVID-19, enrolled during active disease.

The V and J genes are TRBV5-1 and TRBJ2-1, with TRBD1 matching 8 bases. CDR3 length equals 16 residues. CDR1 is SGHRS, CDR2 YFSETQ, per germline. The V segment lost 4 bases and the J segment 5 bases; nucleotides outside the gene matches: 11. CDR3 coding DNA: TGCGCCAGCAGCAATCGCCCCGGGACAGGCAACAATGAGCAGTTCTTC. Protein: CASSNRPGTGNNEQFF.

The chain uses TRBV3-1 (or the pseudogene TRBV3-2) and TRBJ2-1; the match to TRBD2 covers 15 bases. CDR1 and CDR2 (germline): LGHDT, YNNKEL (reference sequence). CDR3 length: 19 residues. After removal of 3 bases from V and 8 bases from J, the junction contained 14 bases not matched to a gene. CDR3 residues: CASSHAGTSGGPFVDEQFF. The CDR3, as DNA: TGTGCCAGCAGCCACGCTGGGACTAGCGGGGGGCCTTTTGTGGATGAGCAGTTCTTC.

This clone appeared once. This rearrangement joins TRBV19 to TRBJ2-6; D gene ambiguous. V gave up 0 bases and J gave up 0 bases, with 6 bases separating them. CDR1 and CDR2 from the germline V gene are LNHDA and SQIVND (reference sequence). The CDR3 is made up of 16 amino acids. The CDR3 spells CASSIERGSGANVLTF. Here the CDR3 DNA reads TGTGCCAGTAGTATAGAAAGAGGCTCTGGGGCCAACGTCCTGACTTTC.

The CDR3 sequence: CASSEAGFRTEAFF. CDR3 coding DNA: TGTGCCAGCAGTGAAGCAGGGTTCCGGACAGAAGCTTTCTTT. V gene TRBV2 combines with J gene TRBJ1-1, with a tentative D call TRBD1 (5 bases). The CDR3 length is 14 residues. CDR1 and CDR2 (germline): SNHLY, FYNNEI. The ends were cut back, 0 bases at V and 8 bases at J, with 13 bases in the middle.

The chain carries TRBV9 and TRBJ2-3; 9 nucleotides align to TRBD2. The CDR3 consists of 15 residues. Trimming took 3 bases from V and 3 from J; bases not matched to a gene: 5. CDR1 is SGDLS, CDR2 YYNGEE, per germline. The CDR3 sequence is CASSGGSGGTDTQYF. The CDR3 bases are TGTGCCAGCAGCGGGGGTAGCGGGGGAACAGATACGCAGTATTTT.

CDR3 coding DNA: TGTGCCAGCAGCCCAGCGGGCTCCTACGAGCAGTACTTC. Amino acids: CASSPAGSYEQYF. This sequence joins TRBV7-9 and TRBJ2-7, with a possible D match to TRBD2 (6 bases). This CDR3 contains 13 residues. Germline V gene data show CDR1 as SEHNR and CDR2 as FQNEAQ (reference sequence). V lost 5 bases to trimming and J lost 0 bases, with 8 bases between them.

This clone was recorded a few times. The chain couples TRBV4-1 to TRBJ1-2; 9 nucleotides line up with TRBD1. This CDR3 region has 15 residues. Germline CDR1 reads MGHRA; CDR2 reads YSYEKL. Losses at the gene ends were 3 bases for V and 8 bases for J; bases not matched to a gene: 10. CDR3 loop: CASSQEPGQGWGYTF. As DNA, the CDR3 is TGCGCCAGCAGCCAGGAGCCGGGACAGGGCTGGGGCTACACCTTC.

This rearrangement joins TRBV18 to TRBJ1-1, with D perhaps TRBD1 (6 bases). The length of the CDR3 is 16 residues. Trimming shortened V by 4 bases and J by 1 base, and 16 bases separated the two germline ends. The V gene's germline CDR1 is KGHSH and CDR2 LQKENI. The CDR3 DNA sequence: TGTGCCAGCTCACGTCAGGACAGACCCACGAACACTGAAGCTTTCTTT. Encoded protein: CASSRQDRPTNTEAFF.

The V call is TRBV7-3, the J call TRBJ2-3, with 12 positions matching TRBD2. In germline, CDR1 is SGHTA, CDR2 FQGTGA. This CDR3 comprises 18 residues. V was clipped by 5 bases and J by 0 bases; unmatched bases: 9. The CDR3 spells CASSKRGTSGYSTDTQYF. The CDR3 coding sequence is TGTGCCAGCAGCAAACGGGGGACTAGCGGGTATAGCACAGATACGCAGTATTTT.

V usage is TRBV6-5 and J usage is TRBJ1-1; 8 bases agree with TRBD1. V lost 2 bases and J lost 11; bases outside the gene matches: 7. The CDR3 runs 13 residues. CDR1 and CDR2 (germline): MNHEY, SVGAGI. CDR3 residues: CASSYDRQGCAFF. CDR3 nucleotide sequence: TGTGCCAGCAGTTACGACAGACAGGGGTGCGCTTTCTTT.

The chain links TRBV19 to TRBJ1-2; 9 nucleotides agree with TRBD1. The CDR3 has 15 residues. The V gene's germline CDR1 is LNHDA and CDR2 SQIVND (reference sequence). The trim removed 3 bases at V and 4 bases at J, leaving 6 bases unmatched. The DNA of the CDR3 is TGTGCCAGTAGTATCGGGACAGGGCATGCCTATGGCTACACCTTC. It codes for CASSIGTGHAYGYTF. The variable domain in full, with the rest retrieved from reference TRBV19 and TRBJ1-2, is DGGITQSPKYLFRKEGQNVTLSCEQNLNHDAMYWYRQDPGQGLRLIYYSQIVNDFQKGDIAEGYSVSREKKESFPLTVTSAQKNPTAFYLCASSIGTGHAYGYTFGSGTRLTVV.

V and J are TRBV29-1 and TRBJ2-5; 7 bases match TRBD1. J lost 2 bases, V lost 6 bases, and 6 bases had no gene match. Germline CDR1 reads SQVTM; CDR2 reads ANQGSEA. CDR3 length: 13 amino acids. CDR3 coding DNA: TGCAGCGTCGCGACAGGGCCTCAAGAGACCCAGTACTTC. It translates to CSVATGPQETQYF. Filled out from reference TRBV29-1 and TRBJ2-5, the complete variable domain reads SAVISQKPSRDICQRGTSLTIQCQVDSQVTMMFWYRQQPGQSLTLIATANQGSEATYESGFVIDKFPISRPNLTFSTLTVSNMSPEDSSIYLCSVATGPQETQYFGPGTRLLVL.

The chain links TRBV7-3 to TRBJ2-5, with 14 bases identical to TRBD2. This CDR3 spans 16 amino acids. CDR1 and CDR2 (germline): SGHTA, FQGTGA. V dropped 5 bases and J dropped 4; count of bases not matched to a gene: 6. CDR3 sequence reads: CASSPTSGGAVETQYF. CDR3 bases: TGTGCCAGCAGCCCGACTAGCGGGGGGGCGGTAGAGACCCAGTACTTC.

The chain combines TRBV5-6 with TRBJ1-5; 7 bases align to TRBD1. Trimming took 5 bases from V and 7 from J; bases not matched to a gene: 6. This CDR3 region has 13 residues. The V gene's germline CDR1 is SGHDT and CDR2 YYEEEE. The CDR3 DNA follows: TGTGCCAGCAGTCGTTACAGGGGCCAGCCCCAGCATTTT. It encodes CASSRYRGQPQHF.

This rearrangement joins TRBV5-1 to TRBJ1-1; 8 bases fit TRBD1. Trimming took 5 bases from V and 4 from J; bases not matched to a gene: 4. Per the germline V gene, CDR1 is SGHRS and CDR2 is YFSETQ. The CDR3 length is 13 residues. Here the CDR3 reads CASRHTGGTEAFF. CDR3 in DNA: TGCGCCAGCAGGCACACAGGGGGCACTGAAGCTTTCTTT.

CDR3 loop: CASSRNQGDGNTIYF. CDR3 in DNA: TGCGCCAGCAGCAGGAACCAGGGGGATGGAAACACCATATATTTT. This sequence joins TRBV5-1 and TRBJ1-3; 7 nucleotides agree with TRBD1. The CDR3 is 15 residues long. V shed 4 bases and J 3 bases; nucleotides not matched to a gene: 7. Germline V lookup: CDR1 SGHRS, CDR2 YFSETQ.

The chain's CDR3 is CASSERGYEQYF. CDR3 sequence (DNA): TGTGCCAGCAGTGAAAGGGGGTACGAGCAGTACTTC. V usage is TRBV2 and J usage is TRBJ2-7, with D tentatively TRBD1 (6 bases). The CDR3 runs 12 residues. The V gene's germline CDR1 is SNHLY and CDR2 FYNNEI. Between the trimmed V and J ends, which lost 2 bases and 4 bases, there was a span of 6 bases. Full variable domain (rest looked up from reference TRBV2 and TRBJ2-7): EPEVTQTPSHQVTQMGQEVILRCVPISNHLYFYWYRQILGQKVEFLVSFYNNEISEKSEIFDDQFSVERPDGSNFTLKIRSTKLEDSAMYFCASSERGYEQYFGPGTRLTVT.

The CDR3 here is CASTEGVGNSPLHF. The CDR3 nucleotides are TGTGCCAGCACTGAAGGGGTGGGTAATTCACCCCTCCACTTT. This chain joins TRBV27 and TRBJ1-6, with D possibly matching TRBD1 (5 bases). V was trimmed by 7 bases and J by 6 bases, leaving 13 bases between them. The CDR3 contains 14 residues. Germline V gene lookup returns CDR1 MNHEY and CDR2 SMNVEV (reference sequence).

This rearrangement joins TRBV5-5 to TRBJ1-2; perhaps TRBD1 as D (5 bases). Per germline, CDR1 SGHKS and CDR2 YYEKEE (reference sequence). V was shortened by 2 bases and J by 4 bases, with 9 bases between the two germline ends. The CDR3 totals 13 residues. CDR3 DNA sequence: TGTGCCAGCAGCTTTGGGGCAGCCTATGGCTACACCTTC. This translates into CASSFGAAYGYTF.

The rearrangement uses TRBV6-5 and TRBJ1-2; 10 bases are a match to TRBD1. V dropped 7 bases and J dropped 6; count of bases not matched to a gene: 11. CDR3 length: 15 residues. From germline, CDR1 is MNHEY and CDR2 SVGAGI. The CDR3 loop is CASNGGTGEYHGYTF. As DNA, the CDR3 is TGTGCCAGCAACGGGGGGACAGGGGAGTACCATGGCTACACCTTC.

A remark on this clone: Other DNA sequences within the sample encode an identical CDR3. The CDR3 nucleotides are TGTGCCAGCAGCTCTAGCGGGGGGTACGAGCAGTACTTC. Amino acids: CASSSSGGYEQYF. V usage is TRBV7-2 and J usage is TRBJ2-7, with TRBD2 identical over 11 bases. The CDR3 has 13 amino acids. V was pared by 4 bases and J by 4 bases, with 0 bases of the junction left unmatched. The germline V gene encodes CDR1 SGHTA and CDR2 FQGNSA.

V and J are TRBV2 and TRBJ1-1; 8 positions agree with TRBD1. This CDR3 has 12 amino acids. Trimming at V came to 5 bases and at J to 7 bases, leaving 3 bases not matched to a gene. Germline loops: CDR1 SNHLY, CDR2 FYNNEI. This CDR3 is CASSPGTGEAFF. The CDR3 nucleotides are TGTGCCAGCAGTCCCGGGACAGGTGAAGCTTTCTTT. The complete variable domain, with remaining parts taken from reference TRBV2 and TRBJ1-1, reads EPEVTQTPSHQVTQMGQEVILRCVPISNHLYFYWYRQILGQKVEFLVSFYNNEISEKSEIFDDQFSVERPDGSNFTLKIRSTKLEDSAMYFCASSPGTGEAFFGQGTRLTVV.

This chain uses TRBV19 with TRBJ2-3; 9 nucleotides match TRBD2. V was pared by 3 bases and J by 1 base, with 2 bases of the junction left unmatched. This CDR3 has 15 residues. Germline-derived CDR1 and CDR2 are LNHDA and SQIVND (reference sequence). CDR3 region: CASSIQRGGTDTQYF. CDR3 bases: TGTGCCAGTAGTATCCAGCGGGGGGGCACAGATACGCAGTATTTT.